One sample yielded the 31 T cell receptor beta chains listed below, sequenced in a study of early T cells in non-severe SARS-CoV-2 infection (dated by TCRdb to about 2021). The library relied on 5' RACE. Instrument used: NextSeq 500. TCRdb's own reprocessing of the public reads used fastp at Q25 and MiXCR and kept productive beta chains. Each entry is one CDR3 protein sequence, shown with its most common DNA and genes. For this sample there are about 50,000 distinct CDR3 sequences; about 10% appear just once. The top ten clones comprise 14% to 15% of the sample. The material sequenced was whole blood. The origin of the receptors is an adult who was a healthcare worker with PCR-confirmed SARS-CoV-2 infection or an uninfected control (not recorded which).

This clonotype was picked up many times. The V and J genes are TRBV7-9 and TRBJ2-1; TRBD1 aligns across 9 bases. The CDR3 sequence is 16 residues long. V lost 2 bases, J lost 8 bases, and 10 bases stayed unmatched. Germline V gene data show CDR1 as SEHNR and CDR2 as FQNEAQ (reference sequence). The CDR3 DNA reads as TGTGCCAGCAGCTTATTAACCGGGACAGGGTTGGATGAGCAGTTCTTC. Amino acid sequence: CASSLLTGTGLDEQFF.

The sample holds many counts of this clonotype. The chain links TRBV29-1 to TRBJ1-2; D is possibly TRBD1 (5 bases). Trimming shortened V by 4 bases and J by 1 base, and 7 bases separated the two germline ends. The V gene's germline CDR1 is SQVTM and CDR2 ANQGSEA. This CDR3 contains 12 residues. In nucleotides, the CDR3 is TGCAGCGTTGCCGACAGTAACTATGGCTACACCTTC. Translated: CSVADSNYGYTF.

The chain links TRBV28 to TRBJ2-5; possible D gene TRBD1, 5 bases. CDR3 length: 14 residues. V was cut by 6 bases and J by 2 bases, with 13 bases left in between. Germline V CDR1 and CDR2: MDHEN, SYDVKM. Here the CDR3 reads CASRGDGIQETQYF. The CDR3 DNA sequence: TGTGCCAGCAGAGGGGATGGGATACAAGAGACCCAGTACTTC.

This clonotype has only a few counts. J is TRBJ1-5 and V is TRBV20-1; the match to TRBD1 covers 7 bases. V gave up 6 bases and J gave up 7 bases; unmatched junction bases: 9. The CDR3 is 13 residues long. Germline V gene lookup returns CDR1 DFQATT and CDR2 SNEGSKA (reference sequence). The CDR3 region has the DNA TGCAGTGCCTCACAGGGGCGAAGGCAGCCCCAGCATTTT. Protein sequence: CSASQGRRQPQHF.

This clonotype was recorded at least ten times. The chain joins TRBV20-1 to TRBJ2-1; D remains ambiguous. CDR3 length: 12 residues. Germline CDR1 reads DFQATT; CDR2 reads SNEGSKA (reference sequence). V was cut by 1 base and J by 5 bases, with 6 bases left in between. The CDR3 is CSARGTNNEQFF. The CDR3 DNA follows: TGCAGTGCTAGAGGGACGAACAATGAGCAGTTCTTC.

This clonotype was observed a few times. This chain links TRBV28 with TRBJ2-5; maybe TRBD2 (7 bases). Germline CDR1 is MDHEN and CDR2 is SYDVKM. CDR3 length: 13 amino acids. V was pared by 3 bases and J by 4 bases, with 9 bases between. CDR3 in DNA: TGTGCCAGCAGTTTGGGGGGGCTAGAGACCCAGTACTTC. Protein product: CASSLGGLETQYF.

CDR3 loop: CSARGLAGGRIGELFF. As DNA, the CDR3 is TGCAGCGCCAGGGGACTAGCGGGAGGACGTATCGGGGAGCTGTTTTTT. The chain couples TRBV29-1 to TRBJ2-2; 15 bases agree with TRBD2. The germline V gene has CDR1 SQVTM and CDR2 ANQGSEA. The CDR3 length is 16 residues. Germline trimming cut 7 bases from V and 7 bases from J; bases unmatched to any gene: 10.

The table lists this clonotype with many counts. The chain recombines TRBV13 with TRBJ2-7; D call uncertain. V was pared by 5 bases and J by 7 bases, with 9 bases between. CDR1 and CDR2 (germline): PRHDT, FYEKMQ (reference sequence). The CDR3 spans 11 residues. As DNA, the CDR3 is TGTGCCAGCAGCGTTCTGGGGGAGCAGTACTTC. Translating gives CASSVLGEQYF.

Judged by abundance, this clonotype is medium-sized. CDR3 in amino acids: CSASRRESGTDTQYF. CDR3 bases: TGCAGTGCTTCTCGGCGGGAGTCGGGCACAGATACGCAGTATTTT. The V gene is TRBV20-1, the J gene TRBJ2-3, with 7 bases that match TRBD2. The CDR3 has 15 residues. J gave up 1 base and V 5 bases, and 9 bases lay outside the gene matches. The germline gives CDR1 DFQATT, CDR2 SNEGSKA (reference sequence).

This clonotype showed up many times. The chain is built from TRBV12-3 or TRBV12-4 and TRBJ2-7; 9 positions match TRBD1. CDR3 length: 14 residues. J gave up 3 bases and V 5 bases, and 5 bases lay outside the gene matches. The CDR3 region is CASSPQTGGYEQYF. CDR3 bases: TGTGCCAGCAGTCCCCAGACAGGGGGCTACGAGCAGTACTTC.

This clonotype was recorded many times. This chain uses TRBV24-1 with TRBJ2-6; D possibly corresponds to TRBD1 (5 bases). Germline CDR1 KGHDR, CDR2 SFDVKD. V gave up 4 bases and J gave up 0 bases, with 18 bases separating them. The CDR3 is 19 residues long. The CDR3 DNA reads as TGTGCCACCAGTGACCAAGGGGTACAGTTGAGCTCTGGGGCCAACGTCCTGACTTTC. As protein: CATSDQGVQLSSGANVLTF.

This clonotype was found many times. The chain joins TRBV4-3 to TRBJ1-5, with D uncertain. Per germline, CDR1 LGHNA and CDR2 YSLEER. The CDR3 totals 13 residues. Trimming stripped 0 bases from V and 7 bases from J, with 7 bases between. In DNA form, the CDR3 reads TGCGCCAGCAGCCAAGATTTGGTGCAGCCCCAGCATTTT. This translates into CASSQDLVQPQHF.

This clonotype was detected a few times. V is TRBV6-2 or TRBV6-3 and J is TRBJ2-1; TRBD2 matches 12 bases. Germline V gene lookup returns CDR1 MNHEY and CDR2 SVGEGT. There are 14 residues in the CDR3. V lost 7 bases to trimming and J lost 6 bases; unmatched junction nucleotides: 4. For the CDR3, the DNA is TGTGCCAGCATGCTAGCGGGAGGGCGCAATGAGCAGTTCTTC. This codes for CASMLAGGRNEQFF.

This clonotype was counted many times. The rearrangement uses TRBV29-1 and TRBJ1-1, with D perhaps TRBD1 (5 bases). Trimming stripped 3 bases from V and 0 bases from J, with 11 bases between. CDR3 length equals 14 residues. Germline loops: CDR1 SQVTM, CDR2 ANQGSEA. The CDR3 loop reads CSVEGRLMNTEAFF. The CDR3, as DNA: TGCAGCGTTGAGGGACGCCTCATGAACACTGAAGCTTTCTTT.

By frequency in the sample, this clonotype is medium-sized. V gene TRBV2 combines with J gene TRBJ1-1, with 7 bases matching TRBD1. Germline CDR1 and CDR2: SNHLY and FYNNEI. J gave up 8 bases and V 8 bases, and 11 bases lay outside the gene matches. This CDR3 is 13 amino acids long. DNA of the CDR3: TGTGCCAGCCGCCGGGACAGTCAGTCAGAAGCTTTCTTT. It yields the protein CASRRDSQSEAFF. The variable domain in full, completed from reference TRBV2 and TRBJ1-1, reads EPEVTQTPSHQVTQMGQEVILRCVPISNHLYFYWYRQILGQKVEFLVSFYNNEISEKSEIFDDQFSVERPDGSNFTLKIRSTKLEDSAMYFCASRRDSQSEAFFGQGTRLTVV.

This clonotype was picked up many times. The J gene is TRBJ2-5, the V gene TRBV28, with a possible D match to TRBD2 (5 bases). Germline values: CDR1 MDHEN, CDR2 SYDVKM. V lost 4 bases and J lost 5, with 14 bases in between. The CDR3 contains 14 residues. CDR3 loop: CASSSRGTGETQYF. In DNA, the CDR3 is TGTGCCAGCAGTTCTCGGGGTACCGGGGAGACCCAGTACTTC.

This clonotype was detected a few times. V is TRBV6-5 and J is TRBJ2-1; D assignment may be TRBD1 or TRBD2 (5 bases each). V was clipped by 7 bases and J by 12 bases, with 16 bases between them. This CDR3 region has 12 residues. The germline CDR1 and CDR2 sequences are MNHEY and SVGAGI. CDR3 in DNA: TGTGCCAGCACTTCTCGGGACGCACTGCAGTTCTTC. Its protein is CASTSRDALQFF.

This clonotype was detected ten times or more. The gene calls are TRBV7-3 and TRBJ2-2; possible D gene TRBD1, 5 bases. The CDR3 sequence is 14 residues long. Between the trimmed V and J ends, which lost 4 bases and 1 base, there was a span of 7 bases. In germline, CDR1 is SGHTA, CDR2 FQGTGA. In DNA, the CDR3 is TGTGCCAGCAGCTCCCAGGGGAACACCGGGGAGCTGTTTTTT. It is translated as CASSSQGNTGELFF.

This clonotype came up many times. The J gene is TRBJ1-4, the V gene TRBV7-9, with D possibly TRBD1 on 5 matching bases. CDR1 is SEHNR, CDR2 FQNEAQ, per germline (reference sequence). Trimming cost V 5 bases and J 7 bases, with 14 bases left between them. The CDR3 totals 14 residues. CDR3 bases: TGTGCCAGCAGCGTCGGGGCGGGCGGTGAAAAACTGTTTTTT. Translation: CASSVGAGGEKLFF.

This clonotype was observed at least ten times. The germline gene is not matched at one end of the junction; a read error may be the cause. V and J are TRBV5-1 and TRBJ2-5, with D unresolved. The CDR3 contains 11 residues. The germline CDR1 and CDR2 sequences are SGHRS and YFSETQ. This CDR3 reads CASSLEETQYF. CDR3 DNA: TGTGCCAGCAGCTTAGAAGAGACCCAGTACTTC.

There are many counts of this clonotype. CDR3 protein: CATSDPLAGSRFGSDEQFF. The CDR3 DNA is TGTGCCACCAGTGATCCTCTAGCGGGCTCCCGCTTTGGTAGTGATGAGCAGTTCTTC. This rearrangement joins TRBV24-1 to TRBJ2-1, with 8 nucleotides matching TRBD2. Germline V CDR1 and CDR2: KGHDR, SFDVKD. This CDR3 comprises 19 residues. V was clipped by 3 bases and J by 8 bases; unmatched bases: 20.

This clonotype was seen repeatedly, ten times or more. This chain uses TRBV6-5 with TRBJ2-5, with D perhaps TRBD2 (7 bases). Looked up from germline, CDR1 is MNHEY and CDR2 is SVGAGI. The CDR3 covers 14 residues. V was trimmed by 8 bases and J by 1 base, leaving 14 bases between them. The chain's CDR3 is CASARGGAQETQYF. CDR3 DNA: TGTGCCAGCGCGAGGGGGGGGGCCCAAGAGACCCAGTACTTC.

This clonotype was picked up many times. The chain carries TRBV11-2 and TRBJ2-3; D gene ambiguous. The CDR3 length is 16 residues. V dropped 5 bases and J dropped 2 bases, with 17 bases sitting between them. From germline, CDR1 is SGHAT and CDR2 FQNNGV. The CDR3 reads CASSPLLGLDTDTQYF. CDR3 sequence (DNA): TGTGCCAGCAGCCCCCTCCTCGGCTTAGACACAGATACGCAGTATTTT.

This clonotype was detected only a few times. This chain connects TRBV20-1 to TRBJ1-5; D possibly corresponds to TRBD1 (6 bases). CDR3 size: 13 residues. With 7 bases removed from V and 4 bases from J, the gap between germline ends came to 14 bases. CDR1 is DFQATT and CDR2 is SNEGSKA in the germline V gene (reference sequence). CDR3 sequence: CSVTGSANQPQHF. In DNA, the CDR3 is TGCAGTGTTACAGGGAGTGCGAATCAGCCCCAGCATTTT.

The table lists this clonotype with many counts. V is TRBV2 and J is TRBJ1-2, with 10 nucleotides matching TRBD1. J was trimmed by 4 bases and V by 8 bases; bases with no gene match: 13. Germline V gene sequence: CDR1 SNHLY, CDR2 FYNNEI. CDR3 length: 16 amino acids. CDR3 amino acids: CASPGQGLRGLYGYTF. The CDR3 nucleotides read TGTGCCAGCCCGGGACAGGGGCTCCGGGGACTCTATGGCTACACCTTC.

This clonotype appeared a few times. The chain joins TRBV5-1 to TRBJ2-2; 7 bases agree with TRBD2. This CDR3 contains 14 residues. With V trimmed by 4 bases and J by 6 bases, 6 bases remained unmatched. Germline V gene data show CDR1 as SGHRS and CDR2 as YFSETQ. CDR3 region: CASSGGRAAGELFF. In nucleotides, the CDR3 is TGCGCCAGCAGCGGAGGGAGGGCCGCCGGGGAGCTGTTTTTT.

This sequence joins TRBV7-6 and TRBJ1-1, with D possibly matching TRBD1 (5 bases). The CDR3 is 13 amino acids. Germline values: CDR1 SGHVS, CDR2 FNYEAQ. V was cut by 6 bases and J by 2 bases, with 10 bases left in between. DNA for the CDR3: TGTGCCAGCAGGTCAGGGTTTAACACTGAAGCTTTCTTT. Its translation: CASRSGFNTEAFF.

This clonotype was observed at least ten times. V usage is TRBV19 and J usage is TRBJ2-3; 9 positions match TRBD2. The CDR3 spans 16 residues. Germline lookup yields CDR1 LNHDA and CDR2 SQIVND (reference sequence). V gave up 2 bases and J gave up 2 bases; unmatched junction bases: 5. CDR3 sequence: CASSIRLAGITDTQYF. The CDR3 DNA reads as TGTGCCAGTAGTATACGCCTAGCGGGGATCACAGATACGCAGTATTTT.

This clonotype was seen ten or more times. V is TRBV7-2 and J is TRBJ2-3, with D maybe TRBD1 (6 bases). This CDR3 has 14 amino acids. Germline V CDR1 and CDR2: SGHTA, FQGNSA. Trimming took off 4 bases at V and 2 bases at J, with 10 bases between the two ends. The CDR3 reads CASSSVGATDTQYF. The CDR3, as DNA: TGTGCCAGCAGCTCCGTGGGGGCCACAGATACGCAGTATTTT.

The gene calls are TRBV6-5 and TRBJ1-2, with 8 bases aligning to TRBD1. Germline CDR1 is MNHEY and CDR2 is SVGAGI. There are 14 residues in the CDR3. The V and J ends lost 4 bases and 7 bases, in that order; junction bases with no gene match: 8. In DNA, the CDR3 is TGTGCCAGCAGTTGGGACAGGAAAATTCCTGGCTACACCTTC. It encodes CASSWDRKIPGYTF.

This clonotype was detected ten times or more. This chain joins TRBV6-2 or TRBV6-3 and TRBJ1-2; the D gene is possibly TRBD1 (6 bases). The germline V gene encodes CDR1 MNHEY and CDR2 SVGEGT. CDR3 length: 14 residues. V shed 6 bases and J shed 1 base, with 12 bases lying between them. CDR3 protein: CASRNGQNNYGYTF. Written as DNA, the CDR3 is TGTGCCAGCAGGAACGGACAGAATAACTATGGCTACACCTTC.